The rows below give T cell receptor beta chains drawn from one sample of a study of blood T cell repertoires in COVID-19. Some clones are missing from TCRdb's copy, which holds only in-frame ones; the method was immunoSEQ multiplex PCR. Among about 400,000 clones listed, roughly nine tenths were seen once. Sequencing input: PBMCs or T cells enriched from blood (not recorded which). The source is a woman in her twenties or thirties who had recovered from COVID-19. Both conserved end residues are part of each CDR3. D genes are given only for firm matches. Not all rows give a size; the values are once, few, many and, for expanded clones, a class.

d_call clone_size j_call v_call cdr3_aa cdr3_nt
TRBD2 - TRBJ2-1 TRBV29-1 CSVETSKNEQFF TGCAGCGTTGAGACTAGCAAAAATGAGCAGTTCTTC
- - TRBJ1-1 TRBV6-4 CATRNSGGPMNTEAFF TGTGCCACCCGTAATAGTGGAGGACCGATGAACACTGAAGCTTTCTTT
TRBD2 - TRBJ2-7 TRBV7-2 CASSLVGSGTPYEQYF TGTGCCAGCAGCTTAGTTGGTAGCGGGACCCCCTACGAGCAGTACTTC
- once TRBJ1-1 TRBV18 CASSPDRTTEAFF TGTGCCAGCTCACCTGACAGAACCACTGAAGCTTTCTTT
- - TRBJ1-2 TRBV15 CATSREGRGYGYTF TGTGCCACCAGCAGAGAGGGCAGGGGCTATGGCTACACCTTC
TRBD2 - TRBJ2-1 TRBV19 CASSIDGRGGKGYNEQFF TGTGCCAGTAGTATAGATGGGCGGGGAGGGAAAGGATACAATGAGCAGTTCTTC
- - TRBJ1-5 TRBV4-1 CASSQVGGLGNQPQHF TGCGCCAGCAGCCAAGTCGGGGGACTTGGCAATCAGCCCCAGCATTTT
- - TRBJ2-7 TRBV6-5 CASSYFFGQGTYEQYF TGTGCCAGCAGTTACTTTTTCGGACAAGGGACCTACGAGCAGTACTTC
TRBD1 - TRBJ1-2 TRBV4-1 CASSQVGQGHFSNYGYTF TGCGCCAGCAGCCAAGTGGGACAGGGCCATTTTTCTAACTATGGCTACACCTTC
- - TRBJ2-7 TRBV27 CASSSPLRGSEQYF TGTGCCAGCAGTTCTCCACTTAGGGGATCCGAGCAGTACTTC
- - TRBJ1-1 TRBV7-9 CASSLLWDMNTEAFF TGTGCCAGCAGCTTACTTTGGGACATGAACACTGAAGCTTTCTTT
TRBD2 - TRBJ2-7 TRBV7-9 CASSLISGEPYEQYF TGTGCCAGCAGCTTAATAAGCGGGGAACCCTACGAGCAGTACTTC
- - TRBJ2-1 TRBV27 CASSLGALSGNEQFF TGTGCCAGCAGTTTAGGAGCCCTGTCGGGCAATGAGCAGTTCTTC
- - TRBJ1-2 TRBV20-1 CSASSANYGYTF TGCAGTGCTAGTTCAGCTAACTATGGCTACACCTTC
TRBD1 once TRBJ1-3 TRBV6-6 CASSYAGTGAGNTIYF TGTGCCAGCAGTTACGCCGGGACAGGGGCTGGAAACACCATATATTTT
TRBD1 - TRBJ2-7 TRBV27 CASSPKQGIYEQYF TGTGCCAGCAGCCCTAAACAGGGGATCTACGAGCAGTACTTC
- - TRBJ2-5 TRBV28 CASSFPFGIGETQYF TGTGCCAGCAGTTTCCCGTTCGGTATTGGAGAGACCCAGTACTTC
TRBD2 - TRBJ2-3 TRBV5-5 CASSEGLAGNSDTQYF TGTGCCAGCAGCGAGGGACTAGCGGGGAATTCAGATACGCAGTATTTT
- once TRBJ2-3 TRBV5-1 CASSFRTAEDTQYF TGCGCCAGCAGCTTTCGGACAGCGGAAGATACGCAGTATTTT
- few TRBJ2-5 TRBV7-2 CASSLPGNQETQYF TGTGCCAGCAGCTTGCCGGGGAACCAAGAGACCCAGTACTTC
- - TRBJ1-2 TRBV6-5 CASSYHQGGNYGYTF TGTGCCAGCAGTTACCATCAAGGGGGAAACTATGGCTACACCTTC
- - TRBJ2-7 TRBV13 CASSWGGPTYEQYF TGTGCCAGCAGCTGGGGGGGGCCAACCTACGAGCAGTACTTC
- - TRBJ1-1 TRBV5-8 CASSLRGLAEAFF TGTGCCAGCAGCTTGCGGGGTTTGGCTGAAGCTTTCTTT
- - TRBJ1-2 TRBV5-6 CASSRGAPDYGYTF TGTGCCAGCAGCCGCGGAGCGCCCGACTATGGCTACACCTTC
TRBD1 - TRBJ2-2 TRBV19 CASSINLRQGVNTGELFF TGTGCCAGTAGTATCAACTTACGACAGGGGGTGAACACCGGGGAGCTGTTTTTT
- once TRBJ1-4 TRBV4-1 CASSQLGGEVNEKLFF TGCGCCAGCAGCCAATTAGGAGGGGAAGTAAATGAAAAACTGTTTTTT
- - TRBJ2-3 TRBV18 CASSPPRLTDTQYF TGTGCCAGCTCACCACCTCGACTAACAGATACGCAGTATTTT
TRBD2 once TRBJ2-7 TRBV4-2 CASSQDPSGASYEQYF TGTGCCAGCAGCCAGGATCCTAGCGGGGCCTCCTACGAGCAGTACTTC
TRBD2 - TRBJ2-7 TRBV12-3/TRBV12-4 CASSLEREYEQYF TGTGCCAGCAGTTTAGAGCGGGAGTACGAGCAGTACTTC